This T cell receptor beta chain is drawn from a study of a mutant IDH1 vaccine in newly diagnosed glioma. Whole-study context: During weeks 1, 3, 5, 7, 11, 15, 19 and 23, patients received eight vaccinations. Vaccine dosing followed radiotherapy by 4-6 weeks, or accompanied temozolomide cycles. Study outcomes and limitations: It was 93.3% of patients that developed vaccine-induced immune responses.

With respect to this clone: Its matching antigen is unknown.

Assay: immunoSEQ multiplex PCR; the TCRdb copy retains only in-frame clones and omits some. The sample lists some 64,000 clones, 80% occurring once. V lost 0 bases, J lost 2 bases, and 8 bases lay in between. The CDR3 is 16 residues long. Germline V CDR1 and CDR2: MNHEY, SMNVEV (reference sequence). Time point: week 11, during vaccination. Every vaccine dose comprised 300 ug of mutant IDH1 20-mer peptide plus topical imiquimod. The TCR comes from a man aged 45-65 years with glioma. This chain joins TRBV27 and TRBJ2-6; a weak D match, TRBD1 (5 bases). The source was PBMCs, collected from a glioma patient whose treatment included an IDH1 peptide vaccine. The CDR3 protein is CASSLSIGAGANVLTF. Here the CDR3 DNA reads TGTGCCAGCAGTTTATCGATAGGGGCTGGGGCCAACGTCCTGACTTTC.